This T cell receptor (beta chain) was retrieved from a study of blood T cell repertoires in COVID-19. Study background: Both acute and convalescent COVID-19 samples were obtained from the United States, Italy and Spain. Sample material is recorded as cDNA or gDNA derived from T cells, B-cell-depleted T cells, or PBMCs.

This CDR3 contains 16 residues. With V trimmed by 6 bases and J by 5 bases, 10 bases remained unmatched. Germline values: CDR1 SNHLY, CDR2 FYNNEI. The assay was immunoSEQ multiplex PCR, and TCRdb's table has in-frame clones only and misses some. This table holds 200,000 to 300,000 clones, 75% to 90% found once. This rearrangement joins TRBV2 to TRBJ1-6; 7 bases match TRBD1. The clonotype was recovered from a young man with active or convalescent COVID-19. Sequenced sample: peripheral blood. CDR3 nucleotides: TGTGCCAGCAGGGGACAGATTTTAAACAATAATTCACCCCTCCACTTT. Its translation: CASRGQILNNNSPLHF. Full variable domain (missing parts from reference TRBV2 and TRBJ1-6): EPEVTQTPSHQVTQMGQEVILRCVPISNHLYFYWYRQILGQKVEFLVSFYNNEISEKSEIFDDQFSVERPDGSNFTLKIRSTKLEDSAMYFCASRGQILNNNSPLHFGNGTRLTVT.